This T cell receptor beta chain was captured in a study of blood T cell repertoires in COVID-19 (dated by TCRdb to 2020 to 2022). Concerning the study at large: The collaborator samples originated in the United States, Italy and Spain and spanned the acute and convalescent phases of COVID-19. The prospective study material was composed of cDNA or gDNA derived from T cells, B-cell-depleted T cells, or PBMCs. Subjects who had been exposed to COVID-19, were actively infected with it, or had recovered from it provided the deeply sampled blood TCRbeta repertoires that made up the dataset. A freely available public database, intended as a resource for researchers studying the immune response to SARS-CoV-2, is where the repertoires were released. Samples were obtained from the ongoing ImmuneRACE study (first 160 participants) and from some 1,200 subjects provided by 6 global collaborators. The sample metadata nearly always contained a de-identified subject ID, COVID-19 status, age in years and sex. HLA class I and class II types, where available, came from metadata supplied by the sample provider rather than from assay-based typing. Study-level results and caveats: How much clinical and demographic metadata was included differed by source and by participant, and the metadata was provided uncurated.

The immunoSEQ Assay, a bias-controlled multiplex PCR, was used to amplify TCRbeta CDR3 regions from genomic DNA. The paper's processing steps were these. Within the assay, amplification of reference gene primers was used to estimate how many nucleated cells each sample contained. To quantify the absolute abundance of each unique TCRbeta CDR3 rearrangement, sequence reads were collapsed and filtered. Productive Simpson clonality was computed per sample as the square root of Simpson's diversity index over productive rearrangements. Sourced from immuneACCESS, this table was stored by TCRdb with only in-frame sequences that have V and J called. A share of the clones is absent; for the studies checked, an unresolved V gene accounts for under half, and the remainder has no known explanation. From that table come the V and J calls and clone size; the DNA was used to work out D and trimming. The sample records some 200,000 clones, around four fifths of which are singletons. 5.2% of the sample belongs to the ten largest clones.

One collaborating source in Seattle enrolled patients during active infection and followed them longitudinally through the course of disease. Each collaborating institution followed its own protocols to collect whole blood in K2EDTA tubes. Collaborator samples were shipped for TCRbeta analysis as frozen whole blood, isolated PBMCs, or DNA extracted from either sample type. This clone was found a few times. Its antigen remains undetermined. The sample holds no much larger clone one base away, and base qualities are not on file. The CDR3 runs 15 residues from the cysteine to the phenylalanine. Only the CDR3 DNA stays, 45 bases, in frame from base 1. Reading the germline V gene (reference sequence) gives CDR1 SGHNT and CDR2 YYREEE. V has 5 bases trimmed and J has 5 bases trimmed; junction bases matching no gene number 10.

Recombination joined TRBV5-4 with TRBJ2-7; TRBD2 matches 10 bases in the middle. Source material: peripheral blood. The sequence came from a woman aged 65 to 85 with COVID-19, enrolled during active disease. The nucleotides are TGTGCCAGCAGTTCGTCCGGGACTAGCGTCCACGAGCAGTACTTC. Its translation reads: CASSSSGTSVHEQYF. Reference TRBV5-4 and TRBJ2-7 proteins supply the regions before and after the CDR3; the full variable domain is: ETGVTQSPTHLIKTRGQQVTLRCSSQSGHNTVSWYQQALGQGPQFIFQYYREEENGRGNFPPRFSGLQFPNYSSELNVNALELDDSALYLCASSSSGTSVHEQYFGPGTRLTVT.